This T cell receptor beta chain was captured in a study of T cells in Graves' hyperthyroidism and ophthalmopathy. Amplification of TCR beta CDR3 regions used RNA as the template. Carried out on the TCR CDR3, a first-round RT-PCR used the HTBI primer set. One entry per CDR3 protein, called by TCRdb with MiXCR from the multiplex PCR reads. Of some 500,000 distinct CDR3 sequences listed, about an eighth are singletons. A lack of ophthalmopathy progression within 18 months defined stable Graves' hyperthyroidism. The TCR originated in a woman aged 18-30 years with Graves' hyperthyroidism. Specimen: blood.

Written as DNA, the CDR3 is TGTGCCAGCAGCTTAGTAAGTAGCGGGAGGAATAATGAGCAGTTCTTC. This sequence encodes CASSLVSSGRNNEQFF. The chain joins TRBV7-2 to TRBJ2-1; 10 bases are a match to TRBD2. CDR1 is SGHTA, CDR2 FQGNSA, per germline. The CDR3 contains 16 residues. With V trimmed by 1 base and J by 7 bases, 7 bases remained unmatched.